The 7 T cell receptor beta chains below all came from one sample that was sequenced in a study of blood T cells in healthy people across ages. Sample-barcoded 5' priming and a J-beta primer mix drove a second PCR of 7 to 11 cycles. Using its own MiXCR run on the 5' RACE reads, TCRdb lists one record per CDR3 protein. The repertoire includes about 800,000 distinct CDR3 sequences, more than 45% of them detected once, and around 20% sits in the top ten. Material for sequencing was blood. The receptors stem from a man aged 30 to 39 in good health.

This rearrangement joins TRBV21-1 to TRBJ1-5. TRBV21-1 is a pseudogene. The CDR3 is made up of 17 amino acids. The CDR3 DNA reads TGTGCCAGCAGCACCTCGGGGCCCCAGGGTAGCAATCAGCCCCAGCATTTT. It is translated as CASSTSGPQGSNQPQHF.

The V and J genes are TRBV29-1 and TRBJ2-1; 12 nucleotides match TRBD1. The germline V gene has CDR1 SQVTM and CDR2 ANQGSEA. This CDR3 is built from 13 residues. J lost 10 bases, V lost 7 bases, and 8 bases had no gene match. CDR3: CSAAGTGGWEQFF. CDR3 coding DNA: TGCAGCGCCGCCGGGACAGGGGGCTGGGAGCAGTTCTTC.

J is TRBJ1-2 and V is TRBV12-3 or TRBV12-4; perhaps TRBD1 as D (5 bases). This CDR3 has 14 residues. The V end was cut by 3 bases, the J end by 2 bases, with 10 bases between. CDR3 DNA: TGTGCCAGCAGTTTGGGGCACTCCAACTATGGCTACACCTTC. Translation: CASSLGHSNYGYTF.

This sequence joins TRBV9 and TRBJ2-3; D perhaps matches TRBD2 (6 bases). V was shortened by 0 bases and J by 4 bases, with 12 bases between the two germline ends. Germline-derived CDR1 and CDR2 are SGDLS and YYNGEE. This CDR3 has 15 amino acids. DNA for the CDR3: TGTGCCAGCAGCGTAGCCGGGAGATCGGCAGATACGCAGTATTTT. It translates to CASSVAGRSADTQYF.

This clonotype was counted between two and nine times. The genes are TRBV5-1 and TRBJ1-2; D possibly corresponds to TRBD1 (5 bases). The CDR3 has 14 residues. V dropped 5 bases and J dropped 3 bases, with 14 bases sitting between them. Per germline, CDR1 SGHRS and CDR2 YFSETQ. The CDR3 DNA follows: TGCGCCAGCAGGGGGCAAGACGACGACTATGGCTACACCTTC. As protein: CASRGQDDDYGYTF. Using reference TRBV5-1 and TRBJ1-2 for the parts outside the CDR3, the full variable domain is KAGVTQTPRYLIKTRGQQVTLSCSPISGHRSVSWYQQTPGQGLQFLFEYFSETQRNKGNFPGRFSGRQFSNSRSEMNVSTLELGDSALYLCASRGQDDDYGYTFGSGTRLTVV.

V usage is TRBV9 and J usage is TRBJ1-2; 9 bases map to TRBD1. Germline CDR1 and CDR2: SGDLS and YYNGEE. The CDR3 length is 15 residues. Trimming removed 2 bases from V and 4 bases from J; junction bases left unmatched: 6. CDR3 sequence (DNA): TGTGCCAGCAGCGTGGGGGGACAGGGCAGCTATGGCTACACCTTC. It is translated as CASSVGGQGSYGYTF.

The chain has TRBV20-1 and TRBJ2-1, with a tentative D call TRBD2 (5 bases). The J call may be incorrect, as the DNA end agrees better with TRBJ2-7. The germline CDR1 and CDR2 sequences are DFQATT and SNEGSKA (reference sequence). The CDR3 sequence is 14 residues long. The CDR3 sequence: CSAETTNSYNEQYF. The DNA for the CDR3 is TGCAGTGCTGAGACTACCAACTCCTACAATGAGCAGTACTTC.